The source of this TCR beta chain is a study of Ad26.COV2.S vaccination and SARS-CoV-2 variants. Indicated treatment: some 19 received Ad26.COV2.S at low or high dose, single or two shots; about 5 received placebo; per-sample allocation not given. Sample collection was performed on day 63 after the first vaccine or placebo injection. The length of the CDR3 is 17 residues. V was pared by 0 bases and J by 1 base, with 16 bases between. Per germline, CDR1 SGDLS and CDR2 YYNGEE. Using immunoSEQ multiplex PCR, the repertoire was profiled, and TCRdb retains in-frame clones only, with some absent. This sample yields 300,000 to 400,000 clones, of which approximately 80% are seen a single time; 2.1% belongs to the top ten.

The input for sequencing was peripheral blood, taken in a trial of Ad26.COV2.S vaccine versus placebo. The receptor's source is a person between 18 and 60 years old who received the Ad26.COV2.S COVID-19 vaccine or a placebo. The genes are TRBV9 and TRBJ2-5; D assignment may be TRBD1 or TRBD2 (6 bases each). This CDR3 reads CASSVGASGGAQETQYF. DNA for the CDR3: TGTGCCAGCAGCGTAGGGGCCTCCGGGGGCGCCCAAGAGACCCAGTACTTC.